These 14 T cell receptor beta chains were sequenced from one sample in a study of T-cell memory formation after mild COVID-19. One entry per CDR3 protein results from TCRdb running MiXCR on the 5' RACE reads. The table includes hundreds of thousands of distinct CDR3 sequences, roughly 22% detected once. Input material: PBMCs or a T cell subset sorted from them (not recorded which). These receptors originate from an adult woman who had mild COVID-19 (a few samples of this study predate the infection). Cell type and time point are not known.

This clonotype turned up a few times. The chain employs TRBV5-1 and TRBJ2-7; 8 nucleotides match TRBD1. This CDR3 comprises 14 residues. CDR1 and CDR2 from the germline V gene are SGHRS and YFSETQ. The junction had 6 bases not matched to a gene; V was cut back by 0 bases and J by 7 bases. This chain's CDR3 is CASSLDSGGGEQYF. For the CDR3, the DNA is TGCGCCAGCAGCTTGGACTCAGGGGGCGGAGAGCAGTACTTC. Combining the CDR3 with reference TRBV5-1 and TRBJ2-7 gives the whole variable domain KAGVTQTPRYLIKTRGQQVTLSCSPISGHRSVSWYQQTPGQGLQFLFEYFSETQRNKGNFPGRFSGRQFSNSRSEMNVSTLELGDSALYLCASSLDSGGGEQYFGPGTRLTVT.

The CDR3 reads CATQTGTSTEAFF. CDR3 DNA sequence: TGTGCCACGCAAACAGGGACTAGCACTGAAGCTTTCTTT. This chain joins TRBV10-3 and TRBJ1-1; possible D gene TRBD1, 6 bases. Trimming left V 10 bases short and J 4 bases short, with 16 bases between. The CDR3 length is 13 residues. Looked up from germline, CDR1 is ENHRY and CDR2 is SYGVKD.

This clonotype appeared a few times. The chain uses TRBV5-1 and TRBJ2-1; 10 nucleotides align to TRBD2. This CDR3 contains 16 residues. The trim removed 0 bases at V and 5 bases at J, leaving 5 bases unmatched. Germline V gene sequence: CDR1 SGHRS, CDR2 YFSETQ. CDR3 nucleotide sequence: TGCGCCAGCAGCTTGGCCCCTAGCGGGGGTCACAATGAGCAGTTCTTC. Translating it yields CASSLAPSGGHNEQFF.

The chain is built from TRBV14 and TRBJ2-2; D may be TRBD1 (6 bases). CDR1 is SGHDN, CDR2 FVKESK, per germline. The CDR3 is 16 amino acids. V gave up 3 bases and J gave up 4 bases, with 15 bases separating them. The CDR3 DNA sequence: TGTGCCAGCAGCCATGTACAGGGAAGGTCCACCGGGGAGCTGTTTTTT. It translates to CASSHVQGRSTGELFF.

The chain employs TRBV3-1 and TRBJ2-5; TRBD2 aligns across 10 bases. Trimming took 4 bases from V and 3 from J; bases not matched to a gene: 8. Germline CDR1 LGHDT, CDR2 YNNKEL (reference sequence). The CDR3 is 16 residues long. The CDR3 coding sequence is TGTGCCAGCAGCCCGGTTGCTAGCGGGAGTGAAGAGACCCAGTACTTC. As protein: CASSPVASGSEETQYF.

This chain connects TRBV12-3 or TRBV12-4 to TRBJ2-1; 7 bases fit TRBD2. This CDR3 has 16 residues. V lost 1 base, J lost 9 bases, and 12 bases stayed unmatched. DNA of the CDR3: TGTGCCAGCAGTTTAGAACCCTGGGGGGAGCGGGGTGAGCAGTTCTTC. Encoded protein: CASSLEPWGERGEQFF.

V is TRBV20-1 and J is TRBJ2-7; 9 nucleotides align to TRBD2. The CDR3 has 15 amino acids. The J segment lost 5 bases and the V segment lost 0 bases, leaving 8 bases of the junction unmatched. Germline CDR1 is DFQATT and CDR2 is SNEGSKA (reference sequence). CDR3 nucleotide sequence: TGCAGTGCTAGAGATTGGACTAGCGTTACCAACGAGCAGTACTTC. Protein product: CSARDWTSVTNEQYF.

This clonotype was found a few times. The chain has TRBV7-9 and TRBJ2-7; D tentatively fits TRBD1 or TRBD2 (5 bases each). Trimming shortened V by 5 bases and J by 3 bases, and 11 bases separated the two germline ends. Germline V gene data show CDR1 as SEHNR and CDR2 as FQNEAQ (reference sequence). This CDR3 has 13 amino acids. CDR3 sequence reads: CASSPRDLYEQYF. CDR3 sequence (DNA): TGTGCCAGCAGCCCCCGGGACCTCTACGAGCAGTACTTC.

The genes are TRBV24-1 and TRBJ2-1, with TRBD2 matching over 11 bases. With 3 bases clipped from V and 3 bases from J, the junction kept 9 bases outside the gene matches. This CDR3 spans 18 amino acids. The V gene's germline CDR1 is KGHDR and CDR2 SFDVKD. In nucleotides, the CDR3 is TGTGCCACCAGTGATGCCACTTTTAGCGGGAGGGACTACAATGAGCAGTTCTTC. This gives the protein CATSDATFSGRDYNEQFF.

This chain links TRBV18 with TRBJ1-1; D gene unclear. From germline, CDR1 is KGHSH and CDR2 LQKENI. There are 15 residues in the CDR3. V lost 3 bases and J 10 bases, leaving 21 bases between the germline ends. DNA of the CDR3: TGTGCCAGCTCACCCCTGGACGTTAACCCTGGTCGAGCTTTCTTT. Translation: CASSPLDVNPGRAFF.

CDR3: CASSRRQGDGGGELFF. The CDR3 coding sequence is TGTGCCAGCAGCCGTCGACAGGGGGACGGCGGCGGGGAGCTGTTTTTT. This chain connects TRBV7-3 to TRBJ2-2; 9 bases match TRBD1. CDR1 SGHTA and CDR2 FQGTGA come from the germline V gene. This CDR3 is built from 16 residues. The ends lost 5 bases at V and 7 bases at J; junction bases unmatched: 11.

This chain connects TRBV24-1 to TRBJ2-4; perhaps D is TRBD1 or TRBD2 (5 bases each). Deletions cut 4 bases from V and 0 bases from J, with 9 bases between. Germline CDR1 and CDR2: KGHDR and SFDVKD. This CDR3 spans 15 amino acids. This CDR3 is CATSDARGAKNIQYF. The CDR3 DNA reads as TGTGCCACCAGTGACGCGAGGGGAGCCAAAAACATTCAGTACTTC.

This clonotype has only a few counts. CDR3 DNA sequence: TGTGCCATCAAGGGGAGCGGGAGTGCCGGGGAGCTGTTTTTT. The encoded protein is CAIKGSGSAGELFF. The chain carries TRBV10-3 and TRBJ2-2; TRBD2 matches 8 bases. The CDR3 has 14 amino acids. J was trimmed by 6 bases and V by 7 bases; bases with no gene match: 7. The germline gives CDR1 ENHRY, CDR2 SYGVKD.

The genes are TRBV10-3 and TRBJ2-1; 9 bases match TRBD2. The CDR3 loop spans 16 amino acids. The junction had 5 bases not matched to a gene; V was cut back by 0 bases and J by 5 bases. Looked up from germline, CDR1 is ENHRY and CDR2 is SYGVKD. The CDR3 DNA follows: TGTGCCATCAGTGAGTCCGGGACTAGCTGGGACAATGAGCAGTTCTTC. It yields the protein CAISESGTSWDNEQFF.